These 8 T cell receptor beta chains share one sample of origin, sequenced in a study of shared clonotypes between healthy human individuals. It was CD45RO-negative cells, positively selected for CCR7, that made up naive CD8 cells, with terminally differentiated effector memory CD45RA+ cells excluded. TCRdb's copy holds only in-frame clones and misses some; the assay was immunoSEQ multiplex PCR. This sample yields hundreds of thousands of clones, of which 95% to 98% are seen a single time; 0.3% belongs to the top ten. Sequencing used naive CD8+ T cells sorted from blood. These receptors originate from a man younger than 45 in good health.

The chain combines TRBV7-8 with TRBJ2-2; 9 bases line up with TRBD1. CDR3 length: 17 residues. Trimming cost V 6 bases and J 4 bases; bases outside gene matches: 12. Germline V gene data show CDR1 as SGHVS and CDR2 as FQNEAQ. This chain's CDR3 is CASSRSRGQGFTGELFF. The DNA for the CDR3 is TGTGCCAGCAGTCGTTCTCGGGGACAGGGCTTCACCGGGGAGCTGTTTTTT.

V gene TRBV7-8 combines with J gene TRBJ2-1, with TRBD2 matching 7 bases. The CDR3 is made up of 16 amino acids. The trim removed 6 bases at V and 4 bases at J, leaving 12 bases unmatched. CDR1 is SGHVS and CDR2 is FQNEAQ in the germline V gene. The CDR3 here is CASRPPGRGTYNEQFF. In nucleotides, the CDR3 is TGTGCCAGCAGGCCCCCAGGGAGGGGTACGTACAATGAGCAGTTCTTC.

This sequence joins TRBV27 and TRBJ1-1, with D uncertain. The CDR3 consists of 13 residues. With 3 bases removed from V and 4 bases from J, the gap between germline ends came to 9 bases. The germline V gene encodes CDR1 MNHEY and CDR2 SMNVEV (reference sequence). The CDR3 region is CASSFPDGTEAFF. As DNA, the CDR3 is TGTGCCAGCAGTTTCCCCGATGGCACTGAAGCTTTCTTT.

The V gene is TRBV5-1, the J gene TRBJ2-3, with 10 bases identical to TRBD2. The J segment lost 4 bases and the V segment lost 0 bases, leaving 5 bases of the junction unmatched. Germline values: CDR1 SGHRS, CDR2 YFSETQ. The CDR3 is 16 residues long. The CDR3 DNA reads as TGCGCCAGCAGCTTGGGGTTACTAGCGGGACCAGATACGCAGTATTTT. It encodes CASSLGLLAGPDTQYF.

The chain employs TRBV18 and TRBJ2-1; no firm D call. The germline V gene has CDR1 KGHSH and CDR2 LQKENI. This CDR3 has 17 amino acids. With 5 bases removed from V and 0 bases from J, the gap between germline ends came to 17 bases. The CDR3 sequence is CASSSRAVPSSYNEQFF. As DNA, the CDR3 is TGTGCCAGCTCATCCCGGGCGGTACCGAGCTCCTACAATGAGCAGTTCTTC.

Written as DNA, the CDR3 is TGTGCCAGCTCACCGGGCTCCTTCTCCGAGCAGTACTTC. Protein product: CASSPGSFSEQYF. This chain connects TRBV18 to TRBJ2-7; D not certain. CDR1 and CDR2 from the germline V gene are KGHSH and LQKENI. There are 13 residues in the CDR3. V lost 3 bases to trimming and J lost 6 bases, with 12 bases between them.

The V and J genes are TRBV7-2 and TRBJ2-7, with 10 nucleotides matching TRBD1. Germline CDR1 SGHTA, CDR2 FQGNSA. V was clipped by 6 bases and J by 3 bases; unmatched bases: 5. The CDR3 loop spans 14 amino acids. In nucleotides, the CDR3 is TGTGCCAGCAGTCGGACAGGGGGAGTCTACGAGCAGTACTTC. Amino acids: CASSRTGGVYEQYF. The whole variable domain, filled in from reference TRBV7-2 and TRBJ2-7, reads GAGVSQSPSNKVTEKGKDVELRCDPISGHTALYWYRQSLGQGLEFLIYFQGNSAPDKSGLPSDRFSAERTGGSVSTLTIQRTQQEDSAVYLCASSRTGGVYEQYFGPGTRLTVT.

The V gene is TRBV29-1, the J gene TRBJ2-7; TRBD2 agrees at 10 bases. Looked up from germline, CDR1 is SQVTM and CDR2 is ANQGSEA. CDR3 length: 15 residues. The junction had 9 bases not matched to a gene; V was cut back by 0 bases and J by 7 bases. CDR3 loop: CSVEEASGSSWEQYF. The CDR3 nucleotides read TGCAGCGTTGAAGAGGCTAGCGGGAGCTCCTGGGAGCAGTACTTC.